The clone carrying this TCR beta chain was seen at least ten times. No antigen is known for it. The CDR3 sequence is 14 residues long. Trimming took 3 bases from V and 0 from J, leaving 6 bases between them. The data belong to a study of blood T cells in healthy people across ages. General study results and limits: Across samples, TCR beta diversity tracked strongly with naive T cell percentage.

Together with a sample-barcoded 5' primer, a J-beta primer mix was included in a second PCR lasting about 7 to 11 cycles. Each cDNA molecule carried a tag from a template-switch adaptor that contained 12 random nucleotides. TCRdb independently ran MiXCR on the 5' RACE reads; one entry per CDR3 protein. This sample carries about 1,000,000 distinct CDR3 sequences, 40% to 55% of them seen once, and the ten largest clones take under 20%. Sequencing was done on a sample of blood. The chain links TRBV12-3 or TRBV12-4 to TRBJ2-4, with no clear D. The TCR comes from a woman aged 55-75 years in good health. CDR3 coding DNA: TGTGCCAGCAGTTTGCCCATAGCCAAAAACATTCAGTACTTC. Its translation is CASSLPIAKNIQYF.